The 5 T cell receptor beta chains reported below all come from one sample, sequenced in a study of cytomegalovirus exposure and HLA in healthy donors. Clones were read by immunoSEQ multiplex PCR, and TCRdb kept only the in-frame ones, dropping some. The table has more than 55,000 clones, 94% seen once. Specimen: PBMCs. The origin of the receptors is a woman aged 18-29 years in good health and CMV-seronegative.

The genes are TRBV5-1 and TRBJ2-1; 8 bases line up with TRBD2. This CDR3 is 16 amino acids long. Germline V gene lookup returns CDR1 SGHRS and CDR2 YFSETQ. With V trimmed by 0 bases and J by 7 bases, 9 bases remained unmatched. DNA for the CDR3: TGCGCCAGCAGCTTGGCCCGAGCGGGGGCTGGGAATGAGCAGTTCTTC. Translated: CASSLARAGAGNEQFF. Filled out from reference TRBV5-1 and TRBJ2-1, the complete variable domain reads KAGVTQTPRYLIKTRGQQVTLSCSPISGHRSVSWYQQTPGQGLQFLFEYFSETQRNKGNFPGRFSGRQFSNSRSEMNVSTLELGDSALYLCASSLARAGAGNEQFFGPGTRLTVL.

CDR3 sequence: CASSLSTYTGELFF. CDR3 in DNA: TGCGCCAGCAGCTTGTCCACTTACACCGGGGAGCTGTTTTTT. The V and J genes are TRBV5-1 and TRBJ2-2; D not certain. V dropped 1 base and J dropped 3 bases, with 7 bases sitting between them. The CDR3 has 14 residues. Germline CDR1 SGHRS, CDR2 YFSETQ.

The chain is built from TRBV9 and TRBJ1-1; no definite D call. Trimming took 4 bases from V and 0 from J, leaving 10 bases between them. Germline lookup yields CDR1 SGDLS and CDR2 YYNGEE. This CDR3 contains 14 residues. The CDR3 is CASSPRQMNTEAFF. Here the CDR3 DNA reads TGTGCCAGCAGCCCCAGGCAAATGAACACTGAAGCTTTCTTT.

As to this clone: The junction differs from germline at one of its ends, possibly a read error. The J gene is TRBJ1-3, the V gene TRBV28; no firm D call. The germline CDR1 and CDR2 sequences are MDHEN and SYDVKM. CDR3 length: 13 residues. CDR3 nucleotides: TGTGCCAGCAGCCCCCCCAACCCGTTACTACCAAATTTT. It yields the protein CASSPPNPLLPNF.

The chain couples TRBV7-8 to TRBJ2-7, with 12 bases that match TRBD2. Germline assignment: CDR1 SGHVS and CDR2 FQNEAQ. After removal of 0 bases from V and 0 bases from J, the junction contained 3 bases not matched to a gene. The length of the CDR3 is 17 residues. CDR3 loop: CASSLATSGGGSYEQYF. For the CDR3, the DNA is TGTGCCAGCAGCTTAGCGACTAGCGGGGGAGGCTCCTACGAGCAGTACTTC.